The 17 T cell receptor beta chains given below trace back to one sample, sequenced in a study of molecular identifiers for immune sequencing clone quantification. One entry per CDR3 protein, called by TCRdb with MiXCR from the PCR reads. Among tens of thousands of distinct CDR3 sequences, approximately 40% were seen once, and the ten largest hold 3% to 4%. The sequenced sample consisted of naive CD8+ T cells from blood, with Jurkat cell RNA spiked in. Subset defined: FACS-sorted CD8+CD4-CCR7+CD45RA+ naive T cells. All receptors derive from a human donor in good health. Some libraries in this study had Jurkat cell RNA spiked in.

This clonotype was found a few times. This chain uses TRBV7-2 with TRBJ2-7; 7 nucleotides agree with TRBD2. Germline V gene data show CDR1 as SGHTA and CDR2 as FQGNSA. The CDR3 length is 16 residues. Unmatched junction bases numbered 15, after V lost 9 bases and J lost 1 base. DNA of the CDR3: TGTGCCAGTAGCCTGTTTGGGAGGACTAGGTCCTACGAGCAGTACTTC. Translation gives CASSLFGRTRSYEQYF.

A note on this clonotype: Because it lacks the conserved phenylalanine or tryptophan at the end, this CDR3 is likely a read error. V gene TRBV20-1 combines with J gene TRBJ1-5; D gene unclear. This CDR3 comprises 12 residues. The V end lost 0 bases, the J end lost 4 bases, and 4 bases lay between the germline ends. Germline CDR1 reads DFQATT; CDR2 reads SNEGSKA (reference sequence). CDR3 sequence: CSARERNQPQHI. The CDR3 nucleotides are TGCAGTGCTAGAGAAAGAAATCAGCCCCAGCATATT.

This rearrangement joins TRBV11-1 to TRBJ2-2; D is undetermined. V shed 1 base and J shed 6 bases, with 9 bases lying between them. The V gene's germline CDR1 is SGHAT and CDR2 FQDESV (reference sequence). CDR3 size: 14 residues. In DNA, the CDR3 is TGTGCCAGCAGCTTAGGGAGCGTACCCGGGGAGCTGTTTTTT. Translation: CASSLGSVPGELFF.

The chain uses TRBV7-3 and TRBJ2-3; D is possibly TRBD2 (6 bases). This CDR3 is 15 amino acids long. The V and J ends lost 4 bases and 3 bases respectively, with 14 bases between them. CDR1 and CDR2 from the germline V gene are SGHTA and FQGTGA. CDR3: CASSWGGGATDTQYF. CDR3 bases: TGTGCCAGCAGCTGGGGAGGCGGGGCGACAGATACGCAGTATTTT.

Worth noting for this clonotype: A much larger clone differs by one base, so this may be a read error. The CDR3 coding sequence is TGCGCCAGCAGCCAAGGGACAGCCACTCAGCCCCAGCATTTT. As protein: CASSQGTATQPQHF. The chain uses TRBV4-1 and TRBJ1-5, with a possible D match to TRBD1 (6 bases). CDR1 is MGHRA and CDR2 is YSYEKL in the germline V gene. The CDR3 runs 14 residues. Trimming cost V 1 base and J 6 bases, with 10 bases left between them.

A few counts support this clonotype. The chain combines TRBV12-3 or TRBV12-4 with TRBJ2-2; the match to TRBD1 covers 9 bases. With V trimmed by 8 bases and J by 6 bases, 13 bases remained unmatched. The CDR3 is made up of 16 amino acids. This CDR3 reads CASEGADRGGPGELFF. Here the CDR3 DNA reads TGTGCCAGCGAGGGGGCGGACAGGGGAGGTCCCGGGGAGCTGTTTTTT.

The chain employs TRBV20-1 and TRBJ1-1; D not certain. Germline V gene lookup returns CDR1 DFQATT and CDR2 SNEGSKA (reference sequence). The V gene lost 4 bases and the J gene lost 10 bases, with 31 bases spanning the gap. The CDR3 covers 17 residues. Here the CDR3 DNA reads TGCAGTGCTACCGAACCTCCAACGCCGGGCCTCCTGGTTCTAGCTTTCTTT. Its translation: CSATEPPTPGLLVLAFF.

Points on this clonotype: A read error may be the cause here, since a much bigger clone is one base away. The chain carries TRBV7-6 and TRBJ2-3; 7 nucleotides match TRBD2. This CDR3 comprises 13 residues. Germline V gives CDR1 SGHVS, CDR2 FNYEAQ. The CDR3 nucleotides read TGTGCCAGCAGCCGGGACTACACAGTTACGCAGTATTTT. This sequence encodes CASSRDYTVTQYF.

The chain recombines TRBV27 with TRBJ2-5; 10 nucleotides match TRBD2. Germline CDR1 and CDR2: MNHEY and SMNVEV (reference sequence). V lost 5 bases and J lost 4; bases outside the gene matches: 4. CDR3 size: 14 residues. The CDR3 DNA reads TGTGCCAGCAGTCCGTGGACTAGCGGAGAGACCCAGTACTTC. Amino acid sequence: CASSPWTSGETQYF.

The chain uses TRBV7-9 and TRBJ2-1; 7 bases agree with TRBD2. Germline assignment: CDR1 SEHNR and CDR2 FQNEAQ (reference sequence). V lost 3 bases, J lost 10 bases, and 6 bases stayed unmatched. The CDR3 length is 13 residues. The CDR3 spells CASSLAGEVEQFF. The CDR3 nucleotides read TGTGCCAGCAGCTTGGCGGGAGAGGTGGAGCAGTTCTTC.

The genes are TRBV27 and TRBJ2-1; D is uncertain. V was pared by 4 bases and J by 5 bases, with 12 bases between. Germline V gives CDR1 MNHEY, CDR2 SMNVEV (reference sequence). The CDR3 covers 14 residues. CDR3 coding DNA: TGTGCCAGCAGTTCCCTCGGTGCCAACAATGAGCAGTTCTTC. As protein: CASSSLGANNEQFF.

This clonotype was counted a single time. A much larger clone lies one base from this, so it may be a read error. The V call is TRBV4-1, the J call TRBJ2-5; D possibly uses TRBD1 or TRBD2 (5 bases each). V lost 0 bases to trimming and J lost 9 bases, with 8 bases between them. This CDR3 spans 12 amino acids. CDR1 is MGHRA and CDR2 is YSYEKL in the germline V gene. In DNA, the CDR3 is TGCGCCAGCAGCCAAGACGGGACGCCCCAGTACTTC. It specifies CASSQDGTPQYF.

This clonotype was seen a handful of times. The chain couples TRBV28 to TRBJ2-3; 11 nucleotides align to TRBD2. V was pared by 6 bases and J by 2 bases, with 4 bases of the junction left unmatched. The CDR3 length is 15 residues. CDR1 MDHEN and CDR2 SYDVKM come from the germline V gene. The CDR3 is CASSVAGGVTDTQYF. CDR3 in DNA: TGTGCCAGCAGCGTAGCGGGAGGGGTCACAGATACGCAGTATTTT.

In its sample, this clonotype was seen a few times. The J gene is TRBJ2-7, the V gene TRBV6-2 or TRBV6-3; TRBD2 aligns across 12 bases. The CDR3 is 15 amino acids. Germline values: CDR1 MNHEY, CDR2 SVGEGT. The trim removed 6 bases at V and 5 bases at J, leaving 8 bases unmatched. The CDR3: CASRPELAGGHEQYF. For the CDR3, the DNA is TGTGCCAGCAGACCGGAACTAGCGGGAGGCCACGAGCAGTACTTC.

This clonotype came up a few times. This chain uses TRBV4-3 with TRBJ2-1; D is unresolved. The CDR3 spans 15 residues. Trimming took 2 bases from V and 7 from J, leaving 15 bases between them. From germline, CDR1 is LGHNA and CDR2 YSLEER. CDR3 region: CASSQHSPARNEQFF. For the CDR3, the DNA is TGCGCCAGCAGCCAACACTCTCCGGCCAGGAATGAGCAGTTCTTC.

This clonotype was counted only a few times. The chain has TRBV4-1 and TRBJ2-7; D gene ambiguous. The germline V and J ends were trimmed by 1 base and 3 bases, with 7 bases remaining between them. Germline V gene sequence: CDR1 MGHRA, CDR2 YSYEKL. This CDR3 has 13 amino acids. The CDR3 DNA follows: TGCGCCAGCAGCCAAGGCAGCTACTACGAGCAGTACTTC. It is translated as CASSQGSYYEQYF.

The chain employs TRBV6-1 and TRBJ2-2; D is perhaps TRBD1 or TRBD2 (5 bases each). V was clipped by 1 base and J by 4 bases, with 19 bases between them. This CDR3 has 18 residues. Germline lookup yields CDR1 MNHNS and CDR2 SASEGT. As DNA, the CDR3 is TGTGCCAGCAGTGAAGGGGGGTTCCAGTCCTATAGCACCGGGGAGCTGTTTTTT. This translates into CASSEGGFQSYSTGELFF.